This T cell receptor beta chain was found in a study of T cells in tuberculosis. The protocol was immunoSEQ multiplex PCR, while the TCRdb copy is restricted to in-frame clones and leaves out a portion. The table has around 39,000 clones, over 90% seen once. Germline V gene sequence: CDR1 SGHVS, CDR2 FQNEAQ. The CDR3 runs to 14 residues. Between the trimmed V and J ends, which lost 5 bases and 6 bases, there was a span of 17 bases. Sequences were obtained from PBMCs. This receptor was identified in a donor aged 10-35 years with latent tuberculosis or without tuberculosis infection. The rearrangement uses TRBV7-8 and TRBJ2-7; possibly TRBD1 for D (6 bases). CDR3 loop: CASSLRGRAFEQYF. In nucleotides, the CDR3 is TGTGCCAGCAGCCTCAGGGGACGCGCTTTCGAGCAGTACTTC.